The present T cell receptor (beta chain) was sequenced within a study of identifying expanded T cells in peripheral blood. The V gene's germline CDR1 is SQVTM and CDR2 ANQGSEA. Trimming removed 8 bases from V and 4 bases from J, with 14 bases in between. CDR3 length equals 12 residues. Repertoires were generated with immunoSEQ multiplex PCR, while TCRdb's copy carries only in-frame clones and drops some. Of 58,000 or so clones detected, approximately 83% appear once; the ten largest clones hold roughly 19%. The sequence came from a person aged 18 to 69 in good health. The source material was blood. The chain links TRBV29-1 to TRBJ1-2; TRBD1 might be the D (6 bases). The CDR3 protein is CSTWGGVYGYTF. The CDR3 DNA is TGCAGCACATGGGGGGGCGTCTATGGCTACACCTTC. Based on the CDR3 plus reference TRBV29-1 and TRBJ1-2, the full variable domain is SAVISQKPSRDICQRGTSLTIQCQVDSQVTMMFWYRQQPGQSLTLIATANQGSEATYESGFVIDKFPISRPNLTFSTLTVSNMSPEDSSIYLCSTWGGVYGYTFGSGTRLTVV.